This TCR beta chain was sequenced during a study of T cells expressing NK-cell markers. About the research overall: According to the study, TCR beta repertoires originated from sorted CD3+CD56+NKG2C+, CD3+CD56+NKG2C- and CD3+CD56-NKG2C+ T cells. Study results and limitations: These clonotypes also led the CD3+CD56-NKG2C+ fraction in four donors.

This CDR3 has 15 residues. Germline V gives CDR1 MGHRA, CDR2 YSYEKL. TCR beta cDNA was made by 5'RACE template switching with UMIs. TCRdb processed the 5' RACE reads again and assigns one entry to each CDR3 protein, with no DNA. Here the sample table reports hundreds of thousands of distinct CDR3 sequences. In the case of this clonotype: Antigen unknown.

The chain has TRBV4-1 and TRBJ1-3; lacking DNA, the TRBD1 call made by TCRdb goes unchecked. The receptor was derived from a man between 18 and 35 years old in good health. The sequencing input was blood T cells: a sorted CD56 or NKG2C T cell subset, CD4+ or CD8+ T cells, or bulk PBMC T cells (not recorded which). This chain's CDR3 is CASSQGGFVGNTIYF.